Listed below are T cell receptor beta chains from one sample, sequenced in a study of OX40 agonist ivuxolimab in advanced cancers. Data came from immunoSEQ multiplex PCR; TCRdb stores just in-frame clones and leaves some out. This sample has tens of thousands of clones; 80% to 95% occur once, and the top ten carry around 50%. Sequenced material: CD4+ or CD8+ T cells sorted from blood, taken in a trial of the OX40 agonist ivuxolimab. The receptors stem from an adult with an advanced solid tumor such as melanoma, head and neck, liver or kidney cancer. Each CDR3 is given with its conserved first and last residue. D genes are given only for firm matches. Size is omitted from some rows. Given values are once, few, many or a class for expanded clones.

clone_size: once
d_call: NA
cdr3_length: 14
v_call: TRBV6-4
j_call: TRBJ1-2
cdr3_aa: CASSEFMGSRGYTF
cdr3_nt: TGTGCCAGCAGTGAATTCATGGGGAGTCGTGGCTACACCTTC

clone_size: NA
d_call: NA
cdr3_length: 13
v_call: TRBV6-5
j_call: TRBJ1-1
cdr3_aa: CASSYSRQGEAFF
cdr3_nt: TGTGCCAGCAGTTACTCGAGGCAGGGGGAAGCTTTCTTT

clone_size: NA
d_call: NA
cdr3_length: 16
v_call: TRBV2
j_call: TRBJ2-3
cdr3_aa: CASRLSGRSSTDTQYF
cdr3_nt: TGTGCCAGCAGACTCTCGGGACGGTCTAGCACAGATACGCAGTATTTT

clone_size: NA
d_call: TRBD2
cdr3_length: 16
v_call: TRBV19
j_call: TRBJ2-2
cdr3_aa: CASSRTGTREFGELFF
cdr3_nt: TGTGCCAGTAGTAGAACCGGGACTAGGGAGTTTGGGGAGCTGTTTTTT

clone_size: NA
d_call: NA
cdr3_length: 17
v_call: TRBV18
j_call: TRBJ2-7
cdr3_aa: CASSPKFSETGTREQYF
cdr3_nt: TGTGCCAGCTCACCTAAATTCTCCGAGACAGGGACTCGGGAGCAGTACTTC

clone_size: NA
d_call: NA
cdr3_length: 16
v_call: TRBV7-6
j_call: TRBJ1-2
cdr3_aa: CASSQSSDRRPYGYTF
cdr3_nt: TGTGCCAGCAGCCAATCTTCAGACAGGAGACCCTATGGCTACACCTTC

clone_size: NA
d_call: NA
cdr3_length: 14
v_call: TRBV11-2
j_call: TRBJ2-7
cdr3_aa: CASSLAGTEYEQYF
cdr3_nt: TGTGCCAGCAGCTTAGCTGGCACAGAGTACGAGCAGTACTTC

clone_size: NA
d_call: NA
cdr3_length: 16
v_call: TRBV6-6
j_call: TRBJ2-7
cdr3_aa: CASSYSLAGAIYEQYF
cdr3_nt: TGTGCCAGCAGTTACTCTCTGGCGGGGGCCATCTACGAGCAGTACTTC

clone_size: NA
d_call: NA
cdr3_length: 14
v_call: TRBV25-1
j_call: TRBJ1-1
cdr3_aa: CASSEFKHPTEAFF
cdr3_nt: TGTGCCAGCAGTGAATTTAAACATCCCACTGAAGCTTTCTTT

clone_size: medium-sized
d_call: NA
cdr3_length: 16
v_call: TRBV2
j_call: TRBJ1-1
cdr3_aa: CASSDPREKGDTEAFF
cdr3_nt: TGTGCCAGCAGTGACCCTCGGGAGAAGGGGGACACTGAAGCTTTCTTT

clone_size: NA
d_call: NA
cdr3_length: 13
v_call: TRBV5-1
j_call: TRBJ2-7
cdr3_aa: CASSTGPSYEQYF
cdr3_nt: TGCGCCAGCAGCACCGGACCCTCCTACGAGCAGTACTTC

clone_size: once
d_call: TRBD2
cdr3_length: 15
v_call: TRBV10-1
j_call: TRBJ2-1
cdr3_aa: CAGTPLAGGQSEQFF
cdr3_nt: TGCGCCGGAACTCCCTTGGCGGGGGGGCAAAGTGAGCAGTTCTTC

clone_size: NA
d_call: NA
cdr3_length: 16
v_call: TRBV12-2
j_call: TRBJ1-4
cdr3_aa: CASRIATGGRLEKLFF
cdr3_nt: TGTGCAAGTCGCATTGCTACAGGGGGCCGGCTTGAAAAACTGTTTTTT

clone_size: once
d_call: NA
cdr3_length: 18
v_call: TRBV9
j_call: TRBJ1-4
cdr3_aa: CASSVGSTRPATNEKLFF
cdr3_nt: TGTGCCAGCAGCGTAGGATCCACAAGGCCGGCAACTAATGAAAAACTGTTTTTT

clone_size: NA
d_call: NA
cdr3_length: 12
v_call: TRBV7-8
j_call: TRBJ2-1
cdr3_aa: CASSLVGNEQFF
cdr3_nt: TGTGCCAGCAGCTTAGTGGGCAATGAGCAGTTCTTC

clone_size: NA
d_call: TRBD1
cdr3_length: 15
v_call: TRBV15
j_call: TRBJ2-5
cdr3_aa: CATRSRDRQQETQYF
cdr3_nt: TGTGCCACCAGGTCACGGGACAGACAACAAGAGACCCAGTACTTC

clone_size: NA
d_call: TRBD2
cdr3_length: 16
v_call: TRBV13
j_call: TRBJ2-1
cdr3_aa: CASSPGLAGLYNEQFF
cdr3_nt: TGTGCCAGCAGCCCGGGTCTAGCGGGGCTTTACAATGAGCAGTTCTTC

clone_size: NA
d_call: TRBD1
cdr3_length: 13
v_call: TRBV30
j_call: TRBJ2-5
cdr3_aa: CAWNTGAEETQYF
cdr3_nt: TGTGCCTGGAACACAGGGGCCGAAGAGACCCAGTACTTC

clone_size: NA
d_call: NA
cdr3_length: 15
v_call: TRBV4-2
j_call: TRBJ2-5
cdr3_aa: CASSQGVGLQETQYF
cdr3_nt: TGTGCCAGCAGCCAAGGGGTGGGGCTGCAAGAGACCCAGTACTTC

clone_size: once
d_call: NA
cdr3_length: 14
v_call: TRBV7-9
j_call: TRBJ2-7
cdr3_aa: CASSSRLAPYEQYF
cdr3_nt: TGTGCCAGCAGCTCACGACTGGCCCCCTACGAGCAGTACTTC

clone_size: NA
d_call: NA
cdr3_length: 12
v_call: TRBV27
j_call: TRBJ1-4
cdr3_aa: CASSGINEKLFF
cdr3_nt: TGTGCCAGCAGTGGCATTAATGAAAAACTGTTTTTT

clone_size: NA
d_call: NA
cdr3_length: 13
v_call: TRBV7-9
j_call: TRBJ2-6
cdr3_aa: CASSVGTPGVLTF
cdr3_nt: TGTGCCAGCAGCGTAGGGACACCCGGCGTCCTGACTTTC

clone_size: NA
d_call: TRBD2
cdr3_length: 16
v_call: TRBV27
j_call: TRBJ2-3
cdr3_aa: CASSFLTSGGVDTQYF
cdr3_nt: TGTGCCAGCAGTTTTCTGACTAGCGGGGGGGTAGATACGCAGTATTTT

clone_size: NA
d_call: NA
cdr3_length: 16
v_call: TRBV27
j_call: TRBJ2-1
cdr3_aa: CASSFADGTNFNEQFF
cdr3_nt: TGTGCCAGCAGTTTCGCCGACGGGACGAATTTCAATGAGCAGTTCTTC

clone_size: NA
d_call: NA
cdr3_length: 14
v_call: TRBV7-8
j_call: TRBJ1-1
cdr3_aa: CASSKGFTVTEAFF
cdr3_nt: TGTGCCAGCAGCAAGGGTTTCACGGTCACTGAAGCTTTCTTT

clone_size: NA
d_call: NA
cdr3_length: 14
v_call: TRBV11-3
j_call: TRBJ1-2
cdr3_aa: CASSPEGGDYGYTF
cdr3_nt: TGTGCCAGCAGCCCTGAGGGAGGGGACTATGGCTACACCTTC

clone_size: once
d_call: TRBD2
cdr3_length: 17
v_call: TRBV11-2
j_call: TRBJ2-3
cdr3_aa: CASRRQLAGGSTDTQYF
cdr3_nt: TGTGCCAGCCGGAGACAACTAGCGGGGGGAAGCACAGATACGCAGTATTTT

clone_size: NA
d_call: NA
cdr3_length: 15
v_call: TRBV2
j_call: TRBJ2-7
cdr3_aa: CASSETTGSIYEQYF
cdr3_nt: TGTGCCAGCAGTGAAACTACAGGGAGCATTTACGAGCAGTACTTC

clone_size: NA
d_call: TRBD1
cdr3_length: 13
v_call: TRBV5-6
j_call: TRBJ2-1
cdr3_aa: CASSTDRDNEQFF
cdr3_nt: TGTGCCAGCAGCACCGACAGGGACAATGAGCAGTTCTTC

clone_size: NA
d_call: NA
cdr3_length: 13
v_call: TRBV7-6
j_call: TRBJ1-1
cdr3_aa: CASSLAGISEAFF
cdr3_nt: TGTGCCAGCAGCTTAGCGGGAATCTCTGAAGCTTTCTTT

clone_size: NA
d_call: TRBD2
cdr3_length: 14
v_call: TRBV6-1
j_call: TRBJ2-2
cdr3_aa: CASSGGGDTGELFF
cdr3_nt: TGTGCCAGCAGTGGCGGGGGGGACACCGGGGAGCTGTTTTTT

clone_size: NA
d_call: TRBD1
cdr3_length: 18
v_call: TRBV7-2
j_call: TRBJ2-2
cdr3_aa: CASSLGTLDRVPTGELFF
cdr3_nt: TGTGCCAGCAGCTTAGGAACCTTAGACAGGGTTCCCACCGGGGAGCTGTTTTTT

clone_size: NA
d_call: NA
cdr3_length: 15
v_call: TRBV10-3
j_call: TRBJ2-7
cdr3_aa: CAISESSTPSDEQYF
cdr3_nt: TGTGCCATCAGTGAGTCGAGTACACCCTCGGACGAGCAGTACTTC

clone_size: NA
d_call: TRBD1
cdr3_length: 16
v_call: TRBV4-1
j_call: TRBJ2-1
cdr3_aa: CASSQGGTGRYNEQFF
cdr3_nt: TGCGCCAGCAGCCAAGGCGGGACAGGGCGCTACAATGAGCAGTTCTTC

clone_size: NA
d_call: TRBD2
cdr3_length: 18
v_call: TRBV27
j_call: TRBJ2-1
cdr3_aa: CASSLSISGGASYNEQFF
cdr3_nt: TGTGCCAGCAGTTTATCGATCAGCGGGGGGGCTTCCTACAATGAGCAGTTCTTC

clone_size: NA
d_call: NA
cdr3_length: 12
v_call: TRBV25-1
j_call: TRBJ2-3
cdr3_aa: CASSDNTDTQYF
cdr3_nt: TGTGCCAGCAGTGACAACACAGATACGCAGTATTTT

clone_size: NA
d_call: NA
cdr3_length: 14
v_call: TRBV7-9
j_call: TRBJ1-2
cdr3_aa: CASSLVITSYGYTF
cdr3_nt: TGTGCCAGCAGCTTAGTTATTACATCCTATGGCTACACCTTC

clone_size: NA
d_call: TRBD1
cdr3_length: 15
v_call: TRBV6-1
j_call: TRBJ1-4
cdr3_aa: CASLKRQGANEKLFF
cdr3_nt: TGTGCCAGCCTCAAAAGACAGGGTGCAAATGAAAAACTGTTTTTT

clone_size: NA
d_call: NA
cdr3_length: 12
v_call: TRBV13
j_call: TRBJ2-3
cdr3_aa: CASSADRRTQYF
cdr3_nt: TGTGCCAGCAGCGCAGACAGGAGAACGCAGTATTTT

clone_size: NA
d_call: NA
cdr3_length: 11
v_call: TRBV19
j_call: TRBJ2-7
cdr3_aa: CASSRDYEQYF
cdr3_nt: TGTGCCAGTAGTCGGGACTACGAGCAGTACTTC

clone_size: NA
d_call: TRBD2
cdr3_length: 15
v_call: TRBV5-6
j_call: TRBJ2-5
cdr3_aa: CASSPAGGGPETQYF
cdr3_nt: TGTGCCAGCAGCCCCGCCGGGGGGGGGCCAGAGACCCAGTACTTC

clone_size: NA
d_call: NA
cdr3_length: 14
v_call: TRBV7-6
j_call: TRBJ2-1
cdr3_aa: CASSLASAHNEQFF
cdr3_nt: TGTGCCAGCAGCCTTGCGTCAGCCCACAATGAGCAGTTCTTC

clone_size: NA
d_call: NA
cdr3_length: 13
v_call: TRBV19
j_call: TRBJ1-2
cdr3_aa: CASSPTGFYGYTF
cdr3_nt: TGTGCCAGTAGTCCGACGGGATTTTATGGCTACACCTTC

clone_size: NA
d_call: TRBD1
cdr3_length: 15
v_call: TRBV5-1
j_call: TRBJ1-1
cdr3_aa: CASSHRQGPNTEAFF
cdr3_nt: TGCGCCAGCAGCCACCGACAGGGGCCAAACACTGAAGCTTTCTTT

clone_size: NA
d_call: NA
cdr3_length: 15
v_call: TRBV19
j_call: TRBJ2-3
cdr3_aa: CASSIKASDADTQYF
cdr3_nt: TGTGCCAGTAGTATTAAGGCTAGCGACGCAGATACGCAGTATTTT

clone_size: NA
d_call: NA
cdr3_length: 15
v_call: TRBV15
j_call: TRBJ1-3
cdr3_aa: CATSSGGNSGNTIYF
cdr3_nt: TGTGCCACCAGCTCTGGGGGGAACTCTGGAAACACCATATATTTT

clone_size: NA
d_call: TRBD2
cdr3_length: 18
v_call: TRBV19
j_call: TRBJ2-3
cdr3_aa: CASSLLPTSGGDTDTQYF
cdr3_nt: TGTGCCAGTAGCCTACTCCCGACTAGCGGGGGGGACACAGATACGCAGTATTTT

clone_size: NA
d_call: NA
cdr3_length: 14
v_call: TRBV5-6
j_call: TRBJ2-7
cdr3_aa: CASSLSGVLYEQYF
cdr3_nt: TGTGCCAGCAGCTTATCAGGGGTTCTGTACGAGCAGTACTTC

clone_size: once
d_call: TRBD1
cdr3_length: 16
v_call: TRBV27
j_call: TRBJ2-2
cdr3_aa: CATGLNPGQITGELFF
cdr3_nt: TGTGCCACCGGATTGAACCCGGGACAGATCACCGGGGAGCTGTTTTTT